This T cell receptor beta chain is from a study of CD8 T cells in ankylosing spondylitis. Study findings and constraints: Made up of eight or nine highly homologous variants, a TCR beta motif appeared characteristic of ankylosing spondylitis blood.

This clonotype came up a few times. Its antigen is not identified. Quantitative 5'-RACE with molecular barcodes generated TCR beta libraries. TCRdb re-called the 5' RACE reads with MiXCR, one entry per CDR3 protein. This sample has around 39,000 distinct CDR3 sequences, with approximately 15% found just once. CDR3 length: 16 residues. CDR1 and CDR2 (germline): LNHNV, YYDKDF (reference sequence). The germline V and J ends were trimmed by 5 bases and 0 bases, with 17 bases remaining between them. This TCR was sampled from a male donor with ankylosing spondylitis or in good health (not recorded which). Sequences were obtained from blood. The rearrangement joins TRBV15 to TRBJ2-7; D perhaps matches TRBD2 (6 bases). Written as DNA, the CDR3 is TGTGCCACCAGCGGGGGGATTGGAGGGAGCTCCTACGAGCAGTACTTC. Its translation: CATSGGIGGSSYEQYF.